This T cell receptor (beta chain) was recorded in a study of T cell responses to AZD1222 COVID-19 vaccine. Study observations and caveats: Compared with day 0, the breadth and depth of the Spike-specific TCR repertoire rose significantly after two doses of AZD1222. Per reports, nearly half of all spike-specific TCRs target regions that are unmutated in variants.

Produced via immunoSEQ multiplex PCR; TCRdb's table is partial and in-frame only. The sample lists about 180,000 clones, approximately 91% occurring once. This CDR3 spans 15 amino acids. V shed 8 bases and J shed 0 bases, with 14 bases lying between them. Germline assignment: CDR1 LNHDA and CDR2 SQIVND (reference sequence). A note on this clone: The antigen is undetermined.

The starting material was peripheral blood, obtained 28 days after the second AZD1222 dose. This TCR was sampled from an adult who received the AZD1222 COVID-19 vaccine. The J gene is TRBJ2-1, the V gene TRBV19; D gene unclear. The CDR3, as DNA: TGTGCCAGTGCCTTCCTGGGGTTCTCCTACAATGAGCAGTTCTTC. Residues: CASAFLGFSYNEQFF.